This T cell receptor (beta chain) was recovered during a study of cytomegalovirus exposure and HLA in healthy donors. Study-level findings and limits: The authors later linked a missense DCLRE1C variant to TCR beta V- and J-gene trimming.

The PCR made use of 60 Vbeta and 13 Jbeta primers. TCRdb's copy holds only in-frame clones and misses some; the assay was immunoSEQ multiplex PCR. The sample yields about 70,000 clones, approximately 82% seen once. Germline V CDR1 and CDR2: LGHNT, FRNRAP. This CDR3 region has 13 residues. The germline V and J ends were trimmed by 7 bases and 2 bases, with 9 bases remaining between them. Regarding this clone: No antigen is known for it.

Despite likely unrecorded immune exposures, the donors were nominally healthy at the time of sampling. The receptor was derived from a girl between 5 and 17 years old in good health and CMV-seropositive. The sequenced sample was PBMCs. J is TRBJ1-5 and V is TRBV12-5; no definite D call. CDR3 sequence reads: CASAMEGNQPQHF. The CDR3 DNA reads as TGTGCTAGTGCCATGGAGGGCAATCAGCCCCAGCATTTT.